This T cell receptor beta chain was retrieved from a study of blood T cell repertoires in COVID-19. On the study more broadly: COVID-19 samples collected from the United States, Italy and Spain covered acute and convalescent phases. Sample material is recorded as cDNA or gDNA derived from T cells, B-cell-depleted T cells, or PBMCs.

Source study methods: Reference gene primer amplification gave nucleated cell count estimates. Only in-frame clones appear in the TCRdb table, and some are missing; sequencing was by immunoSEQ multiplex PCR. The D gene and trimming were derived from the DNA, and the V and J assignments and clone size from that table. The table includes 50,000 to 65,000 clones, 70% to 90% detected once. Sequencing used peripheral blood. The source is a man between 65 and 85 years old with acute or convalescent COVID-19.

CDR3 region: CASSQGHRGANTGELFF. For the CDR3, the DNA is TGCGCCAGCAGCCAAGGGCACAGGGGTGCGAACACCGGGGAGCTGTTTTTT. The chain couples TRBV4-3 to TRBJ2-2; 7 positions match TRBD1. From germline, CDR1 is LGHNA and CDR2 YSLEER. This CDR3 comprises 17 residues. The J segment lost 0 bases and the V segment lost 1 base, leaving 5 bases of the junction unmatched.